Listed below are T cell receptor beta chains from one sample, sequenced in a study of T cell responses to AZD1222 COVID-19 vaccine. Method: immunoSEQ multiplex PCR; TCRdb's copy keeps in-frame clones and lacks some. The table includes fewer than 150,000 clones, 85% to 95% detected once. The sample here was peripheral blood, taken on day 0 of AZD1222 vaccination. Source of these receptors: an adult in good health. Each CDR3 is given with its conserved first and last residue. D genes are given only for firm matches. The size field is filled for only some rows; it gives once, few, many or a size class.

NA,TRBV12-3/TRBV12-4,TRBJ1-2,13,NA,TGTGCCAGCAGTTTAGGCAGGGAGTTTGGCTACACCTTC,CASSLGREFGYTF
once,TRBV6-5,TRBJ1-2,13,NA,TGTGCCAGCAGTTCAGGGTGGGACTATGGCTACACCTTC,CASSSGWDYGYTF
NA,TRBV5-4,TRBJ1-3,14,NA,TGTGCCAGCAGCTTACAGGGCTCCGGAAACACCATATATTTT,CASSLQGSGNTIYF
NA,TRBV3-1/TRBV3-2,TRBJ1-2,14,NA,TGTGCCAGCAGCCACGCCACAGGGAACTATGGCTACACCTTC,CASSHATGNYGYTF
NA,TRBV6-1,TRBJ1-4,15,NA,TGTGCCAGCAGTGAAGGGGGGGTAACTAATGAAAAACTGTTTTTT,CASSEGGVTNEKLFF
NA,TRBV3-1/TRBV3-2,TRBJ2-1,15,TRBD2,TGTGCCAGCAGCTTCGGACTAGCGGAGTACAATGAGCAGTTCTTC,CASSFGLAEYNEQFF
NA,TRBV7-9,TRBJ2-5,12,NA,TGTGCCAGCAGCTTGGCCCCCGAGACCCAGTACTTC,CASSLAPETQYF
NA,TRBV6-2/TRBV6-3,TRBJ1-1,15,TRBD1,TGTGCCAGCAGCCGCGTCGGACAGGGGTACACTGAAGCTTTCTTT,CASSRVGQGYTEAFF
NA,TRBV5-6,TRBJ2-2,14,TRBD2,TGTGCCAGCAGCTTGGGACTAGCGGGCGGGGAGCTGTTTTTT,CASSLGLAGGELFF
NA,TRBV29-1,TRBJ1-1,14,NA,TGCAGCGTTGACTCTTGGGCGAGGGAAACTGAAGCTTTCTTT,CSVDSWARETEAFF
NA,TRBV19,TRBJ1-1,14,TRBD1,TGTGCCAGTAGGCCAGGACAGGGCAGCACTGAAGCTTTCTTT,CASRPGQGSTEAFF
NA,TRBV19,TRBJ2-2,14,NA,TGTGCCAGTAGTATATACGACGGCACCGGGGAGCTGTTTTTT,CASSIYDGTGELFF
few,TRBV23-1,TRBJ2-1,16,NA,TGCGCCAGCAGTCAATCGTGCCAGGACGGGTTAGGTGAGCAGTTCTTC,CASSQSCQDGLGEQFF
NA,TRBV2,TRBJ1-4,11,NA,TGTGCCAGCAAGGGGGATGAAAAACTGTTTTTT,CASKGDEKLFF